This T cell receptor beta chain originates from a study of blood T cell repertoires in COVID-19. Study-wide context: Sites across the United States, Italy and Spain contributed samples from acute and convalescent COVID-19. T cells, B-cell-depleted T cells, or PBMCs supplied cDNA or gDNA.

In the authors' methods: Reference gene primer amplification yielded estimated nucleated cell counts. The assay was immunoSEQ multiplex PCR, and TCRdb's table has in-frame clones only and misses some. D and trimming were read from the DNA, whereas the V and J calls and clone size are those reported in that table. The data show about 350,000 clones, roughly 87% seen once. The trim removed 2 bases at V and 9 bases at J, leaving 9 bases unmatched. CDR1 is WNHNN, CDR2 SYGVQD, per germline (reference sequence). The CDR3 has 17 residues. Seattle participants joined during active infection and were tracked over time.

The material sequenced was peripheral blood. This receptor was taken from a woman aged 60-75 years with COVID-19, enrolled during active disease. The chain carries TRBV10-1 and TRBJ1-6, with 11 bases that match TRBD1. The CDR3 DNA follows: TGCGCCAGCAGTGAGGGACAGGGGGCCTATTATGGTTCACCCCTCCACTTT. Its protein is CASSEGQGAYYGSPLHF.